This T cell receptor beta chain was recovered during a study of blood T cell repertoires in COVID-19. V lost 2 bases to trimming and J lost 3 bases, with 7 bases between them. Germline V CDR1 and CDR2: KGHSH, LQKENI. CDR3 length: 14 residues. Method: immunoSEQ multiplex PCR; TCRdb's copy keeps in-frame clones and lacks some. Of some 370,000 clones in the sample, about 89% were seen once. The sequence derives from a man in his forties or fifties with acute or convalescent COVID-19. The chain carries TRBV18 and TRBJ2-2; D is unclear. Sequenced material: peripheral blood. In DNA, the CDR3 is TGTGCCAGCTCACCAAACAGAGACACCGGGGAGCTGTTTTTT. This codes for CASSPNRDTGELFF.